This TCR beta chain was identified in a study of T and B cells in COVID-19 patients. Turning to the study itself: At median age roughly 31 years, recovered patients were younger than active-infection patients at more than 65. Comorbidities linked to unfavorable COVID-19 outcome were present in about 90% of the 20 active-infection patients.

Notes on the study in general: Patients with COVID-19 reportedly showed strongly skewed T cell receptor beta variable and joining gene usage. Clonality of TRB repertoires was high in active COVID-19; recovery brought above-healthy diversity and richness.

This CDR3 has 14 amino acids. Germline V gives CDR1 LNHDA, CDR2 SQIVND (reference sequence). The V and J ends lost 7 bases and 5 bases respectively, with 15 bases between them. BIOMED2 TRB-A/B primer pools were used in multiplex TRB PCR. From the multiplex PCR reads, TCRdb called clonotypes with MiXCR, one entry per CDR3 protein. The sample includes under 7,000 distinct CDR3 sequences, 25% to 35% of them seen just once. By share of the sample, this clonotype is medium-sized. The antigen remains undetermined. Blood genomic DNA input for TRB amplification was roughly 230-550 ng. This sequence was found in a human donor with active COVID-19. The genes are TRBV19 and TRBJ1-5, with D possibly being TRBD1 (6 bases). Material: blood. CDR3: CASKRGGADQPQHF. The CDR3 DNA is TGTGCCAGTAAACGGGGGGGGGCGGATCAGCCCCAGCATTTT.